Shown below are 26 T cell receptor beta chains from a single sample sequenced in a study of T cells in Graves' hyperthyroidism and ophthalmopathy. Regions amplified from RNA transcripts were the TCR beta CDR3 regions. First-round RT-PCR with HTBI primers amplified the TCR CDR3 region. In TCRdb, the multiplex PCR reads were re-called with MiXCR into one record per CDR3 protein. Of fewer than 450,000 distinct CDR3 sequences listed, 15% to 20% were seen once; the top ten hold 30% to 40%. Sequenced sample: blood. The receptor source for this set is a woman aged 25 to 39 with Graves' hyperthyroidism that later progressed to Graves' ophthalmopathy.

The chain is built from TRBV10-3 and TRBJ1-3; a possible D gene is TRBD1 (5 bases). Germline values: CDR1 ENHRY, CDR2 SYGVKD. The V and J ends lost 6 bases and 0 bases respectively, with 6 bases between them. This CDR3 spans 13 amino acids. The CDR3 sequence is CAIRDNSGNTIYF. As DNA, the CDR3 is TGTGCCATCAGGGACAACTCTGGAAACACCATATATTTT.

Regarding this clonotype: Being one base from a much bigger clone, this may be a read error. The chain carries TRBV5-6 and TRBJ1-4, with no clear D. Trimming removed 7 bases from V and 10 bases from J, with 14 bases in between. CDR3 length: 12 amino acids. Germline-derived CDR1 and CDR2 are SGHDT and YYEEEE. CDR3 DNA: TGTGCCAGCGGCTCGTCTGGAGTAAAACTGTTTTTT. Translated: CASGSSGVKLFF.

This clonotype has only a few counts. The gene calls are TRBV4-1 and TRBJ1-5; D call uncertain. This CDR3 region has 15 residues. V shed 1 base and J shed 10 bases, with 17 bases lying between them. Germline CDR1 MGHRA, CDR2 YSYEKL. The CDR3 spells CASSQGPGQSDPQHF. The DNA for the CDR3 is TGCGCCAGCAGCCAAGGTCCGGGCCAATCCGATCCCCAGCATTTT.

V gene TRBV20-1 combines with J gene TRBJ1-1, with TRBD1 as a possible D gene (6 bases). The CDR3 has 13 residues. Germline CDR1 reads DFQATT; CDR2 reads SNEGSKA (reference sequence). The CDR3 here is CSGPLQGNTEAFF. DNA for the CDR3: TGCAGCGGCCCCCTACAGGGGAACACTGAAGCTTTCTTT.

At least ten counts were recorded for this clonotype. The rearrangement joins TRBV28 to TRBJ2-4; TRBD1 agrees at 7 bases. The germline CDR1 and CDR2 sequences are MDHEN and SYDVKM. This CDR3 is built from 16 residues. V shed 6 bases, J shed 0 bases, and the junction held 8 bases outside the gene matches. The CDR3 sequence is CASSLRQGLAKNIQYF. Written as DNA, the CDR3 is TGTGCCAGCAGCCTAAGACAGGGTCTAGCCAAAAACATTCAGTACTTC. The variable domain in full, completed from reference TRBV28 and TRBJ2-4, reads DVKVTQSSRYLVKRTGEKVFLECVQDMDHENMFWYRQDPGLGLRLIYFSYDVKMKEKGDIPEGYSVSREKKERFSLILESASTNQTSMYLCASSLRQGLAKNIQYFGAGTRLSVL.

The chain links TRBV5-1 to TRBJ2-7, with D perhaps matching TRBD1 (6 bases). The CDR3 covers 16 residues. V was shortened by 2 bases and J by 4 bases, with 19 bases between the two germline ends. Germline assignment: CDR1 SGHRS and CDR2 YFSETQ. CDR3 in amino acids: CASSFPTGEGDYEQYF. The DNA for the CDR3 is TGCGCCAGCAGCTTCCCCACAGGCGAGGGGGATTACGAGCAGTACTTC. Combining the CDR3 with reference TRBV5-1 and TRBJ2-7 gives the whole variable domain KAGVTQTPRYLIKTRGQQVTLSCSPISGHRSVSWYQQTPGQGLQFLFEYFSETQRNKGNFPGRFSGRQFSNSRSEMNVSTLELGDSALYLCASSFPTGEGDYEQYFGPGTRLTVT.

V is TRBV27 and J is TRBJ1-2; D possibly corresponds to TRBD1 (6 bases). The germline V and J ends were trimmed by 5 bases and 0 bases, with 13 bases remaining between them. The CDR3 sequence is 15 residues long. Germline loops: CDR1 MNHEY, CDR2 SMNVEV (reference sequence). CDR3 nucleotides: TGTGCCAGCAGTACCGGGACAACGACTAACTATGGCTACACCTTC. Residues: CASSTGTTTNYGYTF.

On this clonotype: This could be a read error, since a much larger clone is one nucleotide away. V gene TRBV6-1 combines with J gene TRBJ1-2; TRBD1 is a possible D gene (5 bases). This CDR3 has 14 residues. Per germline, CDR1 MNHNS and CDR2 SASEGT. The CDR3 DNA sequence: TGTGCCAGCAGGCTACAGGCAACTAACTATGGCTACGCCTTC. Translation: CASRLQATNYGYAF.

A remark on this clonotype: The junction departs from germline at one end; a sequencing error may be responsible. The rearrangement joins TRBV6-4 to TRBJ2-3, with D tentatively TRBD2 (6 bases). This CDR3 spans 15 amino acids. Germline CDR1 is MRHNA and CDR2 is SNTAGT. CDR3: CASSLDGTSTDTQYF. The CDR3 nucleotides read TGTGCTAGCAGCTTGGACGGGACTAGCACAGATACGCAGTATTTT.

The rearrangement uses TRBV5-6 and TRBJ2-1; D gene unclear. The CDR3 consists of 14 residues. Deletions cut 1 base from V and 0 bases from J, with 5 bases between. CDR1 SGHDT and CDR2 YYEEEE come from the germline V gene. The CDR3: CASSLIDSYNEQFF. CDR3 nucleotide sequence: TGTGCCAGCAGCTTGATTGACTCCTACAATGAGCAGTTCTTC. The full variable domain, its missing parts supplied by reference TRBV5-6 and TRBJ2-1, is DAGVTQSPTHLIKTRGQQVTLRCSPKSGHDTVSWYQQALGQGPQFIFQYYEEEERQRGNFPDRFSGHQFPNYSSELNVNALLLGDSALYLCASSLIDSYNEQFFGPGTRLTVL.

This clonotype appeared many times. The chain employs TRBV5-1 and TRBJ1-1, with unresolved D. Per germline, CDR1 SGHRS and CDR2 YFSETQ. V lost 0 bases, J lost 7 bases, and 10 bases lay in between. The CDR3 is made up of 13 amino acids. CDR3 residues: CASSLGEPSEAFF. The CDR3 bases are TGCGCCAGCAGCTTGGGGGAGCCTAGTGAAGCTTTCTTT.

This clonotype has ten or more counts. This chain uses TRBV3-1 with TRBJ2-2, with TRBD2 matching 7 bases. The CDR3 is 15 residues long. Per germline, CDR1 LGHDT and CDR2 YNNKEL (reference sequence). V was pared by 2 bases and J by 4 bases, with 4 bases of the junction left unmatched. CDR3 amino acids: CASSQSGTPTGELFF. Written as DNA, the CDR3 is TGTGCCAGCAGCCAAAGCGGGACCCCCACCGGGGAGCTGTTTTTT.

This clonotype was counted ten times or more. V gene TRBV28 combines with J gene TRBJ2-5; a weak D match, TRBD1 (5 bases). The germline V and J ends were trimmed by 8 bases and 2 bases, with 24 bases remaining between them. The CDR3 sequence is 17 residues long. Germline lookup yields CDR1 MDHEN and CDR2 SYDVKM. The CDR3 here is CASGSPLLRQSQETQYF. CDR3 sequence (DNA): TGTGCCAGCGGGTCGCCCCTTCTGAGACAGTCGCAAGAGACCCAGTACTTC.

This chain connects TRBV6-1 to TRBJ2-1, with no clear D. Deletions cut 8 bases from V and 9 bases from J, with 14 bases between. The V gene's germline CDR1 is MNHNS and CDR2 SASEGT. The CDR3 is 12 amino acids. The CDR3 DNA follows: TGTGCCAGCCACTCCGGTGTTTTTGAGCAGTTCTTC. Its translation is CASHSGVFEQFF.

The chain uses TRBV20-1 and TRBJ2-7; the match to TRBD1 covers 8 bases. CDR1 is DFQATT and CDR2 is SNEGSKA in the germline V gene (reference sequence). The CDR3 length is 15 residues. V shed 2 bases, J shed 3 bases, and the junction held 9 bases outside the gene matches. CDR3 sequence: CSARPSPGQGYEQYF. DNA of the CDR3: TGCAGTGCTAGACCCTCGCCCGGACAGGGCTACGAGCAGTACTTC.

The CDR3 loop reads CASSSWTESSYEQYF. The CDR3 DNA reads as TGTGCCAGCAGCTCCTGGACCGAAAGCTCCTACGAGCAGTACTTC. V is TRBV7-9 and J is TRBJ2-7; D remains unclear. The germline V gene has CDR1 SEHNR and CDR2 FQNEAQ (reference sequence). The CDR3 covers 15 residues. V lost 4 bases and J 0 bases, leaving 13 bases between the germline ends.

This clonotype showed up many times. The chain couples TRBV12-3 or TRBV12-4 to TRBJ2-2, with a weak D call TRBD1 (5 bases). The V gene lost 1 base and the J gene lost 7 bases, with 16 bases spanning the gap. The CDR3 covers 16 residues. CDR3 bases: TGTGCCAGCAGTTTAGGTCAGGGTCCCAAGGTCGGGGAGCTGTTTTTT. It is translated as CASSLGQGPKVGELFF.

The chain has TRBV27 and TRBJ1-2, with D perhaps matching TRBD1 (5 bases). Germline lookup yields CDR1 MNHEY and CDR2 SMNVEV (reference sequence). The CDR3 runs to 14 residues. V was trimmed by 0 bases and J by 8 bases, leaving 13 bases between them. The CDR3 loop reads CASSLSSPGVGYTF. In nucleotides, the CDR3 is TGTGCCAGCAGTTTATCGAGTCCGGGGGTGGGCTACACCTTC.

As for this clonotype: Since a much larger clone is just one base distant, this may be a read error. The CDR3 nucleotides read TGTGCCAGCAATCCGGGCAGGGGAGGGAATTCACCCCTCCACTTT. The encoded protein is CASNPGRGGNSPLHF. The chain uses TRBV2 and TRBJ1-6; a possible D gene is TRBD1 (6 bases). The CDR3 is 15 residues long. Germline assignment: CDR1 SNHLY and CDR2 FYNNEI. Trimming stripped 7 bases from V and 7 bases from J, with 17 bases between.

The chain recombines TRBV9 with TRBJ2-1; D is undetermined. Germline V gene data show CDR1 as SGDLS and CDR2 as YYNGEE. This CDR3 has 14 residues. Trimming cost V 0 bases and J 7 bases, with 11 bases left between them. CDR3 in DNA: TGTGCCAGCAGCGTAGCCCGCGACTGGAATGAGCAGTTCTTC. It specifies CASSVARDWNEQFF.

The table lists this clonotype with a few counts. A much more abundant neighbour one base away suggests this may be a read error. The CDR3, as DNA: TGTGCCGGCCACAGGGGATCCAGCGGGGAGCTGTTTTTT. This codes for CAGHRGSSGELFF. V is TRBV12-3 or TRBV12-4 and J is TRBJ2-2, with 7 nucleotides matching TRBD1. V gave up 11 bases and J gave up 7 bases; unmatched junction bases: 10. CDR3 length: 13 residues.

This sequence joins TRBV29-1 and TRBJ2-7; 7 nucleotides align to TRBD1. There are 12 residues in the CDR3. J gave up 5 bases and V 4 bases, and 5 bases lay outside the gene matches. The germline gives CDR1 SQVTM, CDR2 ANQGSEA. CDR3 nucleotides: TGCAGCGTTGGACAGGGATTACACGAGCAGTACTTC. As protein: CSVGQGLHEQYF.

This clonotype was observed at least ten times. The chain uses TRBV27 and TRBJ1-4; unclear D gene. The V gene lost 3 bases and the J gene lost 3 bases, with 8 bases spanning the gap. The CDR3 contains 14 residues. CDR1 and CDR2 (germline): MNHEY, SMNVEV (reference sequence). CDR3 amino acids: CASSLLASNEKLFF. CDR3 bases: TGTGCCAGCAGTTTGTTGGCATCTAATGAAAAACTGTTTTTT. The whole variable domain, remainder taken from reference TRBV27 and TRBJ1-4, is EAQVTQNPRYLITVTGKKLTVTCSQNMNHEYMSWYRQDPGLGLRQIYYSMNVEVTDKGDVPEGYKVSRKEKRNFPLILESPSPNQTSLYFCASSLLASNEKLFFGSGTQLSVL.

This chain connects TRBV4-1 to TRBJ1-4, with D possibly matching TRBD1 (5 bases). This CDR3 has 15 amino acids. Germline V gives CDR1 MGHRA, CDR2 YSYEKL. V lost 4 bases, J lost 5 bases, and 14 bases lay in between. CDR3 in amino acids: CASSRTGTENEKLFF. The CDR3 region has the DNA TGCGCCAGCAGCCGAACCGGGACGGAAAATGAAAAACTGTTTTTT.

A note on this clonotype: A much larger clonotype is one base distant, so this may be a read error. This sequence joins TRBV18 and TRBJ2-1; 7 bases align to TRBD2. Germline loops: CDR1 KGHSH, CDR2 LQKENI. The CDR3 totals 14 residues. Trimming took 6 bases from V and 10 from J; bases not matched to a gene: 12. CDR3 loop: CASSLGTTRSEQFF. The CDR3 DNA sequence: TGTGCCAGCTCCCTCGGGACTACCAGGTCCGAGCAGTTCTTC.

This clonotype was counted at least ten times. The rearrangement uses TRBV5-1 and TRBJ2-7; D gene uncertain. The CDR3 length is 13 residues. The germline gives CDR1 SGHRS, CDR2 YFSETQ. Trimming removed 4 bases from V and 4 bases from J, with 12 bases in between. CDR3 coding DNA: TGCGCCAGCAGCCGCCTTAGTAGGTACGAGCAGTACTTC. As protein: CASSRLSRYEQYF.